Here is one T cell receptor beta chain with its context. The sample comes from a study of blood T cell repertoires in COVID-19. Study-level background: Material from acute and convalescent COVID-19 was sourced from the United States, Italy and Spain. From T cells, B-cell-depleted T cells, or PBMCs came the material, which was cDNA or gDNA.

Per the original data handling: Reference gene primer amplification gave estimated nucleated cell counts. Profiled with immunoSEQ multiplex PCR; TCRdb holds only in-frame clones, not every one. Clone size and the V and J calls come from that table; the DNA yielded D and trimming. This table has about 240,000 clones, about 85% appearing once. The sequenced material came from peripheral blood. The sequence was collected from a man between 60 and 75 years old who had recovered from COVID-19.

The CDR3 DNA reads TGTGCCAGCAGCCTTAGCCGGGACAGGGATAAGGCTTTCTTT. It specifies CASSLSRDRDKAFF. The chain combines TRBV6-5 with TRBJ1-1; 9 bases agree with TRBD1. Germline values: CDR1 MNHEY, CDR2 SVGAGI. The CDR3 consists of 14 residues. V trimming: 6 bases; J trimming: 11 bases; junction bases outside the gene matches: 13.